The rows below give T cell receptor beta chains drawn from one sample of a study of CD8 T cells in ankylosing spondylitis. TCRdb reanalysed the 5' RACE reads using MiXCR and keeps one entry per CDR3 protein. Of roughly 670,000 distinct CDR3 sequences in the sample, under 20% were seen once. The sequenced material came from blood, either unsorted or a sorted T cell fraction (not recorded which). The receptors come from a male donor with ankylosing spondylitis. CDR3s include the opening cysteine and the closing phenylalanine or tryptophan. The D gene is left open where the match is weak. Rows give clone size only sometimes, using once, few, many, or a class for an expanded clone.

TGCAGTGCTAGTAGACTAGCGGGGAATGAGCAGTTCTTC	CSASRLAGNEQFF	TRBD2	TRBV20-1	TRBJ2-1	NA
TGCAGTGCCGGCAGCCGTAATGAAAAACTGTTTTTT	CSAGSRNEKLFF	NA	TRBV20-1	TRBJ1-4	NA
TGTGCTAGCAGCTTAGGCCCACTAGCGGGGGGTGCCAATGAGCAGTTCTTC	CASSLGPLAGGANEQFF	TRBD2	TRBV7-7	TRBJ2-1	NA
TGTGCCAGCAGTTACTCGATAAGAGGAGCCGGGACTAGCCTCAATGAGCAGTTCTTC	CASSYSIRGAGTSLNEQFF	TRBD2	TRBV6-2/TRBV6-3	TRBJ2-1	few
TGCAGTGCTAGACTGGGGGGCAGGGGAGCAAATGAGCAGTTCTTC	CSARLGGRGANEQFF	NA	TRBV20-1	TRBJ2-1	few
TGTGCCAGCTCACTCTCATTGGGGCCCGATGAGCAGTTCTTC	CASSLSLGPDEQFF	NA	TRBV18	TRBJ2-1	NA
TGTGCCACCAGTGATCCGGGACAGGGCTCCTACGAGCAGTACTTC	CATSDPGQGSYEQYF	TRBD1	TRBV24-1	TRBJ2-7	many
TGTGCCAGCAGTGAAAATATGGGGGACTCCTTATACAATGAGCAGTTCTTC	CASSENMGDSLYNEQFF	NA	TRBV25-1	TRBJ2-1	NA
TGCGCCAGCAGCTTCACGGGACAGGGGGCAGATACGCAGTATTTT	CASSFTGQGADTQYF	TRBD1	TRBV5-1	TRBJ2-3	few
TGCGCCAGCAGTGACCGGGGGGGATACAATGAGCAGTTCTTC	CASSDRGGYNEQFF	TRBD2	TRBV10-2	TRBJ2-1	NA
TGCAGCGTAGGATGGGTAGCGGACATGTACCAAGAGACCCAGTACTTC	CSVGWVADMYQETQYF	NA	TRBV29-1	TRBJ2-5	NA
TGCAGTGCTAGCGGGGGGGACACGAACACCGGGGAGCTGTTTTTT	CSASGGDTNTGELFF	TRBD2	TRBV20-1	TRBJ2-2	many
TGTGCCAGTAGTATATTCGCTGCGGGGGGTAGCACAGATACGCAGTATTTT	CASSIFAAGGSTDTQYF	TRBD2	TRBV19	TRBJ2-3	NA
TGCAGTGCTAGAGATCCGTCCGCTAGCTCCTACAATGAGCAGTTCTTC	CSARDPSASSYNEQFF	NA	TRBV20-1	TRBJ2-1	NA
TGTGCCAGCAGTTGGGGGAGGAGAGAGACCCAGTACTTC	CASSWGRRETQYF	NA	TRBV12-3/TRBV12-4	TRBJ2-5	NA
TGCAGCGTTGAAGATATGGACAGGGGGCAGTACGAGCAGTACTTC	CSVEDMDRGQYEQYF	TRBD1	TRBV29-1	TRBJ2-7	few
TGCGCCAGTAGCACCGGGCTAGCGGGGGAGCAAAGCACAGATACGCAGTATTTT	CASSTGLAGEQSTDTQYF	TRBD2	TRBV5-1	TRBJ2-3	few
TGCAGTGCTAGGACTAGCGGGAGTGGGAGGTACAATGAGCAGTTCTTC	CSARTSGSGRYNEQFF	TRBD2	TRBV20-1	TRBJ2-1	once
TGTGCCAGCAGTGCTCCGGACCATCAGCCCCAGCATTTT	CASSAPDHQPQHF	NA	TRBV25-1	TRBJ1-5	few
TGTGCCAGCAGGGGTGCGTATGATCAGCCCCAGCATTTT	CASRGAYDQPQHF	NA	TRBV2	TRBJ1-5	NA
TGTGCCAGCAGTTCTCCGGGACAGGGGGCGATTGAAGCTTTCTTT	CASSSPGQGAIEAFF	TRBD1	TRBV12-3/TRBV12-4	TRBJ1-1	NA
TGTGCCAGCAGTTACGGTGGGCTAGCGGGAACGTATTTT	CASSYGGLAGTYF	TRBD2	TRBV6-2/TRBV6-3	TRBJ2-3	few
TGTGCCAGCAGCCAAGAGAGCGGGGAGACCCAGTACTTC	CASSQESGETQYF	NA	TRBV3-1	TRBJ2-5	NA
TGCAGTGCTGGGACAGCAAACCTCCAAGAGACCCAGTACTTC	CSAGTANLQETQYF	TRBD1	TRBV20-1	TRBJ2-5	few
TGCGCCAGCAGCCAAGATCAGGGGAAAGGGTACGAGCAGTACTTC	CASSQDQGKGYEQYF	NA	TRBV4-1	TRBJ2-7	NA
TGTGCCATCAGTGATCGAACGGGGGCTAGGTCCTACGAGCAGTACTTC	CAISDRTGARSYEQYF	NA	TRBV10-3	TRBJ2-7	few
TGTGCCAGCAGCCCCAAAGCGGGGCCCTACGAGCAGTACTTC	CASSPKAGPYEQYF	TRBD2	TRBV7-2	TRBJ2-7	once
TGCGCCAGCACCTTAGCGGGACCCACGAATGAGCAGTTCTTC	CASTLAGPTNEQFF	TRBD2	TRBV5-1	TRBJ2-1	NA
TGTGCCAGCAGCCCAATGGGGACAGTTAACAATGAGCAGTTCTTC	CASSPMGTVNNEQFF	TRBD1	TRBV7-8	TRBJ2-1	NA
TGTGCCAGCAGTAGTAGCGGGTTCACCTACGAGCAGTACTTC	CASSSSGFTYEQYF	TRBD2	TRBV28	TRBJ2-7	few
TGTGCCAGCAGCCAAGGGGGACCTAACTATGGCTACACCTTC	CASSQGGPNYGYTF	NA	TRBV7-8	TRBJ1-2	few
TGTGCCAGCAGCTTGGGCAGCGCCGAGGGTAGCGGGGGTCGGGATACGCAGTATTTT	CASSLGSAEGSGGRDTQYF	TRBD2	TRBV11-2	TRBJ2-3	few
TGTGCCAGCAGTGGCGGACAGTACATGAACACTGAAGCTTTCTTT	CASSGGQYMNTEAFF	NA	TRBV12-3/TRBV12-4	TRBJ1-1	few
TGTGCCAGCAGCCCAAGCGGGGGCGGGACCCAGTACTTC	CASSPSGGGTQYF	TRBD2	TRBV3-1	TRBJ2-5	NA
TGTGCCAGCAGCTTAGTGGGTTGGACAGATACGCAGTATTTT	CASSLVGWTDTQYF	NA	TRBV11-2	TRBJ2-3	NA
TGTGCCAGCAGTGGGTACCGCCCTGGGTTGTTCAATGAGCAGTTCTTC	CASSGYRPGLFNEQFF	NA	TRBV2	TRBJ2-1	NA
TGTGCCAGCAGCAATAAGGGAGATACGCAGTATTTT	CASSNKGDTQYF	NA	TRBV7-6	TRBJ2-3	NA
TGCAGTGCTAGGGGGCTTGCGGGTTTGGACCCGAACACCGGGGAGCTGTTTTTT	CSARGLAGLDPNTGELFF	NA	TRBV20-1	TRBJ2-2	NA
TGTGCCAGCAGCCCCTGGACTAGCGGGGGGGAAGAGACCCAGTACTTC	CASSPWTSGGEETQYF	TRBD2	TRBV14	TRBJ2-5	NA
TGTGCCACCGGGCGATGGGACAGGGACAATGAGCAGTTCTTC	CATGRWDRDNEQFF	TRBD1	TRBV15	TRBJ2-1	few
TGTGCCAGCAAAGCGGGGGCGAACCTCAATGAGCAGTTCTTC	CASKAGANLNEQFF	TRBD2	TRBV12-3/TRBV12-4	TRBJ2-1	few
TGTGCCAGCAGCGAATGGGGGCCGGGGGTGTTCTTC	CASSEWGPGVFF	NA	TRBV7-3	TRBJ2-1	few
TGTGCCAGCAGTTACCCCCCGGAGGCTGAAGCTTTCTTT	CASSYPPEAEAFF	NA	TRBV6-6	TRBJ1-1	NA
TGCAGTGCTAGAGAGGCGGGCTCTGGGGCCAACGTCCTGACTTTC	CSAREAGSGANVLTF	NA	TRBV20-1	TRBJ2-6	many
TGTGCCACCAGCAGAGATTTTTGGAGCTCCTATAATTCACCCCTCCACTTT	CATSRDFWSSYNSPLHF	NA	TRBV15	TRBJ1-6	few
TGTGCCAGCAGCTCCCGGCCATCCACGCAGTATTTT	CASSSRPSTQYF	NA	TRBV11-2	TRBJ2-3	few
TGCGCCAGCAGCCCGGACGGGGGAACGACCCAGTACTTC	CASSPDGGTTQYF	NA	TRBV5-1	TRBJ2-5	many
TGTGCCAGCAGTATCTCCCCGGGGCTGGGCTCCTTATACTACGAGCAGTACTTC	CASSISPGLGSLYYEQYF	NA	TRBV28	TRBJ2-7	few
TGTGCCAGCAGTTTGTTCCCGGGTAGGGATTCACCCCTCCACTTT	CASSLFPGRDSPLHF	NA	TRBV12-3/TRBV12-4	TRBJ1-6	NA
TGTGCCAGCAGTTTATCGTTCCACAATGAGCAGTTCTTC	CASSLSFHNEQFF	NA	TRBV27	TRBJ2-1	NA
TGCAGTGCTAGAGATTGGAGGGGGGCTCGTCAAGAGACCCAGTACTTC	CSARDWRGARQETQYF	NA	TRBV20-1	TRBJ2-5	few
TGTGCCAGCAGCTTTGGAACAGGGGACTACGAGCAGTACTTC	CASSFGTGDYEQYF	TRBD1	TRBV11-2	TRBJ2-7	many
TGTGCCAGCAGTTTAATAGTGAACTCCTACAATGAGCAGTTCTTC	CASSLIVNSYNEQFF	NA	TRBV28	TRBJ2-1	NA
TGCAGCGTTAGTGGGAATATGGCCGGGGAGCTGTTTTTT	CSVSGNMAGELFF	NA	TRBV29-1	TRBJ2-2	NA
TGTGCCAGCAGCCTCTGGACAGGAGGATACGAGCAGTACTTC	CASSLWTGGYEQYF	TRBD1	TRBV7-8	TRBJ2-7	NA
TGTGCCAGCAGTAGACTTGACAGGACTAACTATGGCTACACCTTC	CASSRLDRTNYGYTF	NA	TRBV12-3/TRBV12-4	TRBJ1-2	NA
TGCAGTGCTAGCACCGGGACGGAAGAGACCCAGTACTTC	CSASTGTEETQYF	NA	TRBV20-1	TRBJ2-5	NA